The TCR beta chain under discussion was sequenced for a study of identifying expanded T cells in peripheral blood. Findings and limits, study-wide: Roughly two-week clone count variance significantly increased as total template count grew. Technical replicates showed roughly 1.2 changed clones; approximately two weeks 15 to 20; four weeks 19.

TCRdb keeps only in-frame clones here, not all; method: immunoSEQ multiplex PCR. This table has around 100,000 clones, 75% to 90% appearing once. Remarks on this clone: The antigen is unknown.

This CDR3 region has 15 residues. Germline V gives CDR1 SEHNR, CDR2 FQNEAQ (reference sequence). V lost 0 bases to trimming and J lost 2 bases; unmatched junction nucleotides: 1. The origin of this receptor is a person between 18 and 75 years old in good health. V gene TRBV7-9 combines with J gene TRBJ1-5; 7 positions match TRBD1. Sequenced: blood. The CDR3 region has the DNA TGTGCCAGCAGCTTAGCCGGACAGGGCAATCAGCCCCAGCATTTT. Translation gives CASSLAGQGNQPQHF.